These 30 T cell receptor beta chains came from one sample sequenced in a study of CXCR3-negative and CXCR3-positive naive CD8 T cells (dated by TCRdb to between 2017 and 2020). TCRdb shows the sequencer as NextSeq 550. The Human TCR Profiling Kit (MiLaboratory) was used to prepare UMI-labeled 5' RACE TRB cDNA libraries. TCRdb reprocessed the reads and lists each CDR3 protein sequence as a single entry, with no DNA. The sample's clone listing holds nearly 90,000 distinct CDR3 sequences. 0.82% of the sample rests with the top ten. The antigens for these receptors are not known. Points the paper makes about the study in general: TRB CDR3s from CXCR3-positive naive cells showed higher hydrophobicity (lower Kidera factor 4), lower energy, and higher strength and volume indices than CXCR3-negative naive cells.

Material for sequencing was naive CXCR3+ CD8+ T cells from blood. The cell subset or site label on this specimen signifies: CD45RO-CCR7+CD27+CD95- naive CD8+ T cells expressing CXCR3 (TNR3+). The receptors stem from a human donor in good health. Some clones in this sample may be carry-over from other donors' samples.

V is TRBV9 and J is TRBJ1-6; the D call of TRBD1 rests on TCRdb alone, since no DNA is present to check it. The CDR3 has 15 amino acids. Germline V gene data show CDR1 as SGDLS and CDR2 as YYNGEE. CDR3 sequence: CASSPRQGDNSPLHF. Variable domain in full (rest from reference TRBV9 and TRBJ1-6): DSGVTQTPKHLITATGQRVTLRCSPRSGDLSVYWYQQSLDQGLQFLIQYYNGEERAKGNILERFSAQQFPDLHSELNLSSLELGDSALYFCASSPRQGDNSPLHFGNGTRLTVT.

CDR3 sequence reads: CSVLTETGELFF. V gene TRBV29-1 combines with J gene TRBJ2-2. CDR1 SQVTM and CDR2 ANQGSEA come from the germline V gene. This CDR3 comprises 12 residues.

J is TRBJ2-1 and V is TRBV23-1; TCRdb's D call of TRBD1 is untestable without DNA. TRBV23-1 counts as an open reading frame of uncertain function. The CDR3 runs to 17 residues. This chain's CDR3 is CASSQFNGTGLRNEQFF.

The genes are TRBV20-1 and TRBJ2-7. This CDR3 region has 14 residues. CDR1 and CDR2 from the germline V gene are DFQATT and SNEGSKA (reference sequence). This CDR3 reads CSASGREGFYEQYF.

The chain recombines TRBV7-2 with TRBJ2-5; the TRBD2 assignment by TCRdb is unverifiable without DNA. Germline V gives CDR1 SGHTA, CDR2 FQGNSA. The length of the CDR3 is 13 residues. The CDR3 here is CASSSWTSETQYF.

The rearrangement joins TRBV5-1 to TRBJ1-1; the TRBD1 assignment by TCRdb is unverifiable without DNA. Germline lookup yields CDR1 SGHRS and CDR2 YFSETQ. CDR3 length equals 14 residues. CDR3 residues: CASSAGTGDTEAFF.

The chain joins TRBV29-1 to TRBJ2-7. This CDR3 is built from 13 residues. The germline CDR1 and CDR2 sequences are SQVTM and ANQGSEA. CDR3 in amino acids: CSVEDINSYEQYF.

The CDR3 reads CASSSSTVGLAAYEQYF. The J gene is TRBJ2-7, the V gene TRBV5-5; the TRBD2 assignment by TCRdb is unverifiable without DNA. The germline CDR1 and CDR2 sequences are SGHKS and YYEKEE (reference sequence). The CDR3 runs to 17 residues.

Here the CDR3 reads CAWSAGGRSYEQYF. The gene calls are TRBV30 and TRBJ2-7; with no DNA, the TCRdb D assignment of TRBD1 cannot be verified. This CDR3 is 14 amino acids long. The V gene's germline CDR1 is GTSNPN and CDR2 SVGIG (reference sequence).

J is TRBJ1-5 and V is TRBV20-1; with no DNA, the TCRdb D assignment of TRBD1 cannot be verified. Germline CDR1 and CDR2: DFQATT and SNEGSKA (reference sequence). CDR3 length equals 18 residues. The CDR3 sequence is CSARDGGQGSSSNQPQHF.

The chain links TRBV7-9 to TRBJ2-7. From germline, CDR1 is SEHNR and CDR2 FQNEAQ (reference sequence). The CDR3 has 14 residues. The CDR3 sequence is CASSLENRAYEQYF.

The chain carries TRBV7-9 and TRBJ1-2; TCRdb proposes TRBD1, but this gene call is untestable without DNA. This CDR3 contains 14 residues. In germline, CDR1 is SEHNR, CDR2 FQNEAQ (reference sequence). This chain's CDR3 is CASSGIQGKYGYTF.

This chain joins TRBV28 and TRBJ2-3. CDR3 size: 14 residues. Germline-derived CDR1 and CDR2 are MDHEN and SYDVKM. The CDR3 sequence: CASSKTSERDTQYF.

This chain uses TRBV27 with TRBJ2-7. Germline loops: CDR1 MNHEY, CDR2 SMNVEV (reference sequence). The CDR3 consists of 13 residues. The CDR3 protein is CASSLGIGNEQYF.

The CDR3 protein is CASSLSVEQFF. The chain joins TRBV12-3 or TRBV12-4 to TRBJ2-1. The CDR3 is made up of 11 amino acids.

This chain joins TRBV4-2 and TRBJ2-1; TCRdb's D call of TRBD2 is untestable without DNA. The CDR3 covers 17 residues. CDR1 is LGHNA, CDR2 YNFKEQ, per germline. CDR3: CASSQEGGAGAYNEQFF.

The V gene is TRBV28, the J gene TRBJ2-7. The CDR3 has 12 amino acids. The V gene's germline CDR1 is MDHEN and CDR2 SYDVKM. Here the CDR3 reads CASSFIDYEQYF.

The chain's CDR3 is CASSLPQMNTGELFF. The chain carries TRBV28 and TRBJ2-2. Germline-derived CDR1 and CDR2 are MDHEN and SYDVKM. The CDR3 has 15 amino acids.

V gene TRBV3-1 combines with J gene TRBJ2-5. Germline assignment: CDR1 LGHDT and CDR2 YNNKEL (reference sequence). The CDR3 extends over 14 amino acids. The CDR3 reads CASSLKVRQETQYF.

The chain has TRBV7-9 and TRBJ1-1; TCRdb's D gene call, TRBD1, goes unchecked for lack of DNA. From germline, CDR1 is SEHNR and CDR2 FQNEAQ (reference sequence). The CDR3 length is 13 residues. The CDR3 sequence: CASSPDTYTEAFF.

The CDR3 reads CASSPTGTGFYNEQFF. The chain joins TRBV5-6 to TRBJ2-1; TCRdb designates TRBD1, a call that cannot be tested without DNA. Looked up from germline, CDR1 is SGHDT and CDR2 is YYEEEE. The CDR3 runs 16 residues. Using reference TRBV5-6 and TRBJ2-1 for the parts outside the CDR3, the full variable domain is DAGVTQSPTHLIKTRGQQVTLRCSPKSGHDTVSWYQQALGQGPQFIFQYYEEEERQRGNFPDRFSGHQFPNYSSELNVNALLLGDSALYLCASSPTGTGFYNEQFFGPGTRLTVL.

The V gene is TRBV6-5, the J gene TRBJ1-1; TCRdb lists TRBD1, though no DNA is available to test this call. This CDR3 comprises 15 residues. Germline V gene data show CDR1 as MNHEY and CDR2 as SVGAGI. The CDR3 is CASKGQTGSGTEAFF.

This sequence joins TRBV28 and TRBJ1-1. Germline V gives CDR1 MDHEN, CDR2 SYDVKM. The CDR3 consists of 14 residues. The CDR3: CASSLTEGNTEAFF.

This chain connects TRBV2 to TRBJ1-5; with no DNA, the TCRdb D assignment of TRBD1 cannot be verified. Germline CDR1 and CDR2: SNHLY and FYNNEI. The CDR3 sequence is 15 residues long. The chain's CDR3 is CASTLTGGSNQPQHF.

V is TRBV28 and J is TRBJ1-2; TCRdb calls TRBD1, which cannot be checked without DNA. The CDR3 is made up of 13 amino acids. The germline CDR1 and CDR2 sequences are MDHEN and SYDVKM. Here the CDR3 reads CASSLPGDYGYTF.

The V gene is TRBV19, the J gene TRBJ2-1; lacking DNA, the TRBD2 call made by TCRdb goes unchecked. Germline V gene lookup returns CDR1 LNHDA and CDR2 SQIVND (reference sequence). There are 18 residues in the CDR3. The CDR3 here is CASSIGLAGGYGHNEQFF.

The V call is TRBV4-1, the J call TRBJ2-7; TCRdb names TRBD1, which stays unverified in the absence of DNA. The CDR3 contains 16 residues. In germline, CDR1 is MGHRA, CDR2 YSYEKL. The CDR3 loop reads CASRQVTPGQGYEQYF.

The gene calls are TRBV7-9 and TRBJ2-7. Germline V gene data show CDR1 as SEHNR and CDR2 as FQNEAQ (reference sequence). This CDR3 comprises 12 residues. CDR3 residues: CASSLEFYEQYF. Full variable domain (remainder filled in from reference TRBV7-9 and TRBJ2-7): DTGVSQNPRHKITKRGQNVTFRCDPISEHNRLYWYRQTLGQGPEFLTYFQNEAQLEKSRLLSDRFSAERPKGSFSTLEIQRTEQGDSAMYLCASSLEFYEQYFGPGTRLTVT.

This sequence joins TRBV3-1 and TRBJ2-5; without DNA, the TCRdb call of TRBD2 cannot be checked. Germline V gives CDR1 LGHDT, CDR2 YNNKEL (reference sequence). This CDR3 has 14 amino acids. The CDR3 is CASSQEGPQETQYF.

The rearrangement links TRBV2 to TRBJ2-1; without DNA, the TCRdb call of TRBD1 cannot be checked. This CDR3 has 13 residues. Germline V lookup: CDR1 SNHLY, CDR2 FYNNEI. The CDR3 loop is CASGAEWGNEQFF.